This T cell receptor beta chain was captured in a study of blood T cell repertoires in COVID-19. Across the whole study: From the United States, Italy and Spain came samples of acute and convalescent COVID-19. Sources were T cells, B-cell-depleted T cells, or PBMCs; the material itself was cDNA or gDNA.

This clone was observed a handful of times. Per the original data handling: Using reference gene primer amplification, nucleated cell counts were estimated. Sequenced by immunoSEQ multiplex PCR; TCRdb stores in-frame clones only, minus some. V and J calls and clone size come straight from that table; D and trimming were deduced from the DNA. This table has around 53,000 clones, roughly 83% appearing once. The clonotype comes from a man aged 65 to 79 with active COVID-19. The sequenced material came from peripheral blood.

The CDR3 nucleotides are TGTGCCAGCAGCCGTCGGGGGACCTACGAGCAGTACTTC. This sequence encodes CASSRRGTYEQYF. V and J are TRBV3-1 (or the pseudogene TRBV3-2) and TRBJ2-7; a weak D match, TRBD2 (6 bases). The CDR3 spans 13 residues. The ends were cut back, 4 bases at V and 2 bases at J, with 9 bases in the middle. In germline, CDR1 is LGHDT, CDR2 YNNKEL (reference sequence).